Each of the 15 T cell receptor beta chains below was sequenced from the same sample in a study of blood T cell repertoires in COVID-19. The assay was immunoSEQ multiplex PCR, and TCRdb's table has in-frame clones only and misses some. The sample lists some 91,000 clones; over 65% were seen once. Sample: peripheral blood. The receptors come from a human donor in a cohort sampled during active COVID-19.

V gene TRBV2 combines with J gene TRBJ1-1; TRBD1 matches at 9 bases. Germline V CDR1 and CDR2: SNHLY, FYNNEI. V shed 7 bases, J shed 5 bases, and the junction held 5 bases outside the gene matches. This CDR3 is 13 amino acids long. The CDR3, as DNA: TGTGCCAGCAACGACAGGGGGGGAACTGAAGCTTTCTTT. Its protein product is CASNDRGGTEAFF. Full variable domain (outside the CDR3, taken from reference TRBV2 and TRBJ1-1): EPEVTQTPSHQVTQMGQEVILRCVPISNHLYFYWYRQILGQKVEFLVSFYNNEISEKSEIFDDQFSVERPDGSNFTLKIRSTKLEDSAMYFCASNDRGGTEAFFGQGTRLTVV.

The chain joins TRBV28 to TRBJ2-7, with TRBD2 matching over 7 bases. The germline V gene encodes CDR1 MDHEN and CDR2 SYDVKM. V was pared by 2 bases and J by 0 bases, with 10 bases of the junction left unmatched. The CDR3 has 17 residues. This CDR3 is CASSLVAGAGISYEQYF. The CDR3 DNA follows: TGTGCCAGCAGTTTAGTCGCCGGAGCGGGAATCTCCTACGAGCAGTACTTC.

This rearrangement joins TRBV4-3 to TRBJ2-5; D not certain. The ends were cut back, 6 bases at V and 2 bases at J, with 13 bases in the middle. CDR3 length: 14 amino acids. The germline gives CDR1 LGHNA, CDR2 YSLEER. The CDR3 DNA follows: TGCGCCAGCAGTCAAAAGGTACAGCAAGAGACCCAGTACTTC. This codes for CASSQKVQQETQYF.

This sequence joins TRBV7-9 and TRBJ1-1; 8 bases line up with TRBD1. CDR1 is SEHNR, CDR2 FQNEAQ, per germline (reference sequence). The CDR3 totals 14 residues. J gave up 9 bases and V 1 base, and 7 bases lay outside the gene matches. The CDR3 region has the DNA TGTGCCAGCAGCTTAGGGCAGGGGGCGGTTCAAGCTTTCTTT. It codes for CASSLGQGAVQAFF.

CDR3 sequence (DNA): TGTGCCAGCGGACTAGCGGGAGAGTCTGACTACGAGCAGTACTTC. Its translation: CASGLAGESDYEQYF. The V gene is TRBV28, the J gene TRBJ2-7; TRBD2 agrees at 13 bases. There are 15 residues in the CDR3. Trimming cost V 8 bases and J 3 bases; bases outside gene matches: 7. Germline loops: CDR1 MDHEN, CDR2 SYDVKM.

The V gene is TRBV6-2 or TRBV6-3, the J gene TRBJ2-3, with TRBD2 matching 12 bases. The CDR3 is made up of 18 amino acids. With 2 bases clipped from V and 2 bases from J, the junction kept 8 bases outside the gene matches. Germline-derived CDR1 and CDR2 are MNHEY and SVGEGT. CDR3 protein: CASSYRLLAGGDTDTQYF. Written as DNA, the CDR3 is TGTGCCAGCAGTTACAGGCTACTAGCGGGGGGCGACACAGATACGCAGTATTTT.

The chain employs TRBV6-5 and TRBJ1-2, with TRBD1 identical over 7 bases. Losses at the gene ends were 4 bases for V and 5 bases for J; bases not matched to a gene: 1. Germline lookup yields CDR1 MNHEY and CDR2 SVGAGI. This CDR3 is built from 12 residues. The CDR3 loop reads CASSFRGYGYTF. CDR3 sequence (DNA): TGTGCCAGCAGTTTCAGGGGGTATGGCTACACCTTC.

The chain employs TRBV7-9 and TRBJ2-2; D is uncertain. CDR3 length: 15 residues. Deletions cut 2 bases from V and 6 bases from J, with 13 bases between. Germline V gives CDR1 SEHNR, CDR2 FQNEAQ (reference sequence). For the CDR3, the DNA is TGTGCCAGCAGCTTATTGGTTTCAGGCTCCGGGGAGCTGTTTTTT. Translation gives CASSLLVSGSGELFF.

On this clone: Other DNA variants within this sample encode the same CDR3. V usage is TRBV7-2 and J usage is TRBJ1-1; D is unclear. The CDR3 loop spans 13 amino acids. Germline V gene lookup returns CDR1 SGHTA and CDR2 FQGNSA. V was clipped by 3 bases and J by 2 bases, with 7 bases between them. The CDR3 DNA is TGTGCCAGCAGCTTTTCGGTAAACACTGAAGCTTTCTTT. The encoded protein is CASSFSVNTEAFF.

In nucleotides, the CDR3 is TGCAGTGCTAGTGGGTCCAGGGGCCGCTCCTACAATGAGCAGTTCTTC. Protein product: CSASGSRGRSYNEQFF. J is TRBJ2-1 and V is TRBV20-1; TRBD1 might be the D (6 bases). The germline V gene has CDR1 DFQATT and CDR2 SNEGSKA (reference sequence). Trimming pared 3 bases from V and 0 bases from J, leaving 15 bases between. The CDR3 loop spans 16 amino acids.

V and J are TRBV2 and TRBJ2-1; D is undetermined. Per the germline V gene, CDR1 is SNHLY and CDR2 is FYNNEI. This CDR3 region has 15 residues. The V and J ends lost 4 bases and 0 bases respectively, with 10 bases between them. CDR3 region: CASSARLSSYNEQFF. In nucleotides, the CDR3 is TGTGCCAGCAGTGCGAGATTAAGCTCCTACAATGAGCAGTTCTTC.

The chain combines TRBV28 with TRBJ2-1, with a possible D match to TRBD1 (6 bases). V was cut by 1 base and J by 7 bases, with 11 bases left in between. The CDR3 runs 14 residues. In germline, CDR1 is MDHEN, CDR2 SYDVKM. The CDR3 DNA follows: TGTGCCAGCAGTTTATCGCAGGGGTGGAATGAGCAGTTCTTC. As protein: CASSLSQGWNEQFF.

The rearrangement joins TRBV19 to TRBJ1-5; maybe TRBD1 (6 bases). Germline V CDR1 and CDR2: LNHDA, SQIVND (reference sequence). CDR3 length equals 16 residues. V was pared by 5 bases and J by 0 bases, with 14 bases between. The CDR3 DNA is TGTGCCAGTAGTGTCCGACAGGTATATAGCAATCAGCCCCAGCATTTT. Its protein product is CASSVRQVYSNQPQHF.

The V call is TRBV24-1, the J call TRBJ2-5, with 8 bases that match TRBD2. Germline V gene data show CDR1 as KGHDR and CDR2 as SFDVKD. Unmatched junction bases numbered 10, after V lost 3 bases and J lost 5 bases. This CDR3 is 16 amino acids long. The DNA for the CDR3 is TGTGCCACCAGTGATCAAGGGACTAGTGTCGCTGAGACCCAGTACTTC. Its protein product is CATSDQGTSVAETQYF.

This clone was detected only once. The chain recombines TRBV19 with TRBJ1-5, with D perhaps matching TRBD1 (5 bases). V lost 5 bases and J lost 0, with 11 bases in between. Per the germline V gene, CDR1 is LNHDA and CDR2 is SQIVND (reference sequence). CDR3 size: 15 residues. The CDR3 DNA reads TGTGCCAGTAGTTCTCTTCAGGGTAGCAATCAGCCCCAGCATTTT. Translating gives CASSSLQGSNQPQHF.